Below are 16 T cell receptor beta chains sequenced from a single sample in a study of cytomegalovirus exposure and HLA in healthy donors. This PCR relied on a set of 60 Vbeta primers and 13 Jbeta primers. Assay used: immunoSEQ multiplex PCR; TCRdb lists only in-frame clones, some missing. The sample carries roughly 110,000 clones, 70% to 85% recorded once. Source material: PBMCs. These receptors came from a man aged 35 to 55 in good health and CMV-seropositive.

In its sample, this clone was seen a few times. The V call is TRBV27, the J call TRBJ2-5, with 11 positions matching TRBD2. CDR1 MNHEY and CDR2 SMNVEV come from the germline V gene (reference sequence). The junction had 5 bases not matched to a gene; V was cut back by 6 bases and J by 5 bases. There are 14 residues in the CDR3. CDR3 protein: CASRLAGVGETQYF. As DNA, the CDR3 is TGTGCCAGCAGACTAGCGGGGGTTGGTGAGACCCAGTACTTC.

This CDR3 reads CASSFPGEETQYF. The CDR3 coding sequence is TGCGCCAGCAGCTTTCCAGGGGAGGAGACCCAGTACTTC. The chain couples TRBV5-1 to TRBJ2-5; perhaps TRBD1 as D (6 bases). Per the germline V gene, CDR1 is SGHRS and CDR2 is YFSETQ. This CDR3 comprises 13 residues. Trimming took 2 bases from V and 5 from J, leaving 10 bases between them.

The V and J genes are TRBV9 and TRBJ1-1; TRBD1 aligns across 8 bases. Trimming removed 3 bases from V and 2 bases from J; junction bases left unmatched: 6. There are 15 residues in the CDR3. The germline V gene encodes CDR1 SGDLS and CDR2 YYNGEE. The CDR3 here is CASSADRADNTEAFF. The CDR3 nucleotides read TGTGCCAGCAGCGCGGACAGGGCCGACAACACTGAAGCTTTCTTT. The full variable domain, its missing parts supplied by reference TRBV9 and TRBJ1-1, is DSGVTQTPKHLITATGQRVTLRCSPRSGDLSVYWYQQSLDQGLQFLIQYYNGEERAKGNILERFSAQQFPDLHSELNLSSLELGDSALYFCASSADRADNTEAFFGQGTRLTVV.

The chain has TRBV4-1 and TRBJ2-1; 11 bases are shared with TRBD2. Per germline, CDR1 MGHRA and CDR2 YSYEKL. The V gene end was trimmed by 5 bases and the J gene end by 8 bases; junction bases not matched to a gene: 5. The CDR3 is 14 residues long. CDR3 in amino acids: CASSYSGGAYEQFF. The DNA of the CDR3 is TGCGCCAGCAGCTATAGCGGGGGGGCCTATGAGCAGTTCTTC.

The V call is TRBV19, the J call TRBJ1-3, with a weak D call TRBD1 (5 bases). This CDR3 region has 15 residues. V dropped 6 bases and J dropped 3 bases, with 15 bases sitting between them. Germline V gives CDR1 LNHDA, CDR2 SQIVND (reference sequence). CDR3 protein: CASSFESGVGNTIYF. Written as DNA, the CDR3 is TGTGCCAGTAGCTTCGAGTCGGGGGTTGGAAACACCATATATTTT. Filled out from reference TRBV19 and TRBJ1-3, the complete variable domain reads DGGITQSPKYLFRKEGQNVTLSCEQNLNHDAMYWYRQDPGQGLRLIYYSQIVNDFQKGDIAEGYSVSREKKESFPLTVTSAQKNPTAFYLCASSFESGVGNTIYFGEGSWLTVV.

This clone appeared a few times. The gene calls are TRBV5-8 and TRBJ2-2, with a tentative D call TRBD2 (6 bases). The CDR3 totals 15 residues. The V end lost 6 bases, the J end lost 6 bases, and 18 bases lay between the germline ends. The germline CDR1 and CDR2 sequences are SGHTS and YDEGEE. The CDR3 loop is CASTALTRGSGELFF. CDR3 nucleotides: TGTGCCAGCACCGCTCTGACTAGAGGCTCCGGGGAGCTGTTTTTT.

The chain links TRBV19 to TRBJ2-2, with 10 bases that match TRBD1. Per the germline V gene, CDR1 is LNHDA and CDR2 is SQIVND (reference sequence). The CDR3 totals 16 residues. With V trimmed by 7 bases and J by 7 bases, 12 bases remained unmatched. CDR3: CASIAGGQGIIGELFF. The CDR3 DNA sequence: TGTGCCAGTATCGCAGGGGGACAGGGGATTATCGGGGAGCTGTTTTTT.

J is TRBJ2-1 and V is TRBV4-1, with D possibly TRBD2 on 6 matching bases. Trimming cost V 1 base and J 0 bases, with 7 bases left between them. The CDR3 sequence is 15 residues long. Germline lookup yields CDR1 MGHRA and CDR2 YSYEKL. In nucleotides, the CDR3 is TGCGCCAGCAGCCAAGTCGGGGGCTCCTACAATGAGCAGTTCTTC. Translation gives CASSQVGGSYNEQFF.

The V and J genes are TRBV19 and TRBJ1-6; D gene unclear. V lost 7 bases to trimming and J lost 7 bases, with 14 bases between them. CDR1 is LNHDA and CDR2 is SQIVND in the germline V gene (reference sequence). The CDR3 contains 14 residues. CDR3 amino acids: CASTASSENSPLHF. CDR3 sequence (DNA): TGTGCCAGTACCGCGAGCTCCGAAAATTCACCCCTCCACTTT.

V is TRBV2 and J is TRBJ1-1; TRBD1 aligns across 8 bases. The CDR3 sequence is 12 residues long. In germline, CDR1 is SNHLY, CDR2 FYNNEI. The junction had 7 bases not matched to a gene; V was cut back by 3 bases and J by 13 bases. CDR3 in amino acids: CASSDRTGRVFF. The DNA of the CDR3 is TGTGCCAGCAGTGATAGGACAGGGAGAGTTTTCTTT.

The CDR3 bases are TGTGCCACCAAGGGGTTTAGCTCCTACGAGCAGTACTTC. It yields the protein CATKGFSSYEQYF. This chain connects TRBV2 to TRBJ2-7, with D possibly TRBD1 on 5 matching bases. From germline, CDR1 is SNHLY and CDR2 FYNNEI. Trimming took off 10 bases at V and 0 bases at J, with 13 bases between the two ends. This CDR3 is 13 amino acids long.

This clone occurred a few times. The CDR3 loop reads CASRPGTTQTDTQYF. The CDR3 coding sequence is TGTGCCAGCAGGCCAGGGACTACCCAAACAGATACGCAGTATTTT. The chain employs TRBV6-6 and TRBJ2-3; 7 nucleotides match TRBD2. CDR1 MNHNY and CDR2 SVGAGI come from the germline V gene (reference sequence). V was clipped by 6 bases and J by 3 bases; unmatched bases: 9. The CDR3 is 15 amino acids.

The V gene is TRBV4-1, the J gene TRBJ2-5; TRBD2 aligns across 10 bases. This CDR3 comprises 16 residues. With 3 bases clipped from V and 0 bases from J, the junction kept 4 bases outside the gene matches. The germline V gene has CDR1 MGHRA and CDR2 YSYEKL. This CDR3 reads CASSQSGGAYQETQYF. CDR3 DNA: TGCGCCAGCAGCCAGAGCGGGGGGGCTTACCAAGAGACCCAGTACTTC.

V and J are TRBV7-9 and TRBJ2-2; D uncertain. Deletions cut 5 bases from V and 7 bases from J, with 11 bases between. The CDR3 covers 13 residues. Germline V gene sequence: CDR1 SEHNR, CDR2 FQNEAQ (reference sequence). The CDR3 DNA follows: TGTGCCAGCAGCCTTCAAACCGGCGGGGAGCTGTTTTTT. Translating gives CASSLQTGGELFF. Based on the CDR3 plus reference TRBV7-9 and TRBJ2-2, the full variable domain is DTGVSQNPRHKITKRGQNVTFRCDPISEHNRLYWYRQTLGQGPEFLTYFQNEAQLEKSRLLSDRFSAERPKGSFSTLEIQRTEQGDSAMYLCASSLQTGGELFFGEGSRLTVL.

This sequence joins TRBV7-9 and TRBJ2-5, with D possibly TRBD1 on 5 matching bases. Looked up from germline, CDR1 is SEHNR and CDR2 is FQNEAQ (reference sequence). V was cut by 7 bases and J by 1 base, with 22 bases left in between. This CDR3 is built from 17 residues. CDR3 in DNA: TGTGCCAGCAACCTAAGGGGCCCAAACCCGACCCAAGAGACCCAGTACTTC. Protein: CASNLRGPNPTQETQYF.

This clone appeared a single time. CDR3 sequence: CASSPGDRANYGYTF. The CDR3 DNA reads TGTGCCAGCAGTCCGGGGGACAGGGCTAACTATGGCTACACCTTC. The gene calls are TRBV28 and TRBJ1-2, with 9 bases aligning to TRBD1. Germline trimming cut 5 bases from V and 0 bases from J; bases unmatched to any gene: 4. CDR1 and CDR2 (germline): MDHEN, SYDVKM. This CDR3 region has 15 residues.